These 32 T cell receptor beta chains were sequenced from one sample in a study of cytomegalovirus exposure and HLA in healthy donors. The study ran its PCR with 60 Vbeta and 13 Jbeta primers. Method: immunoSEQ multiplex PCR; TCRdb's copy keeps in-frame clones and lacks some. The sample has some 200,000 clones, roughly four fifths seen once. Sequencing was done on a sample of PBMCs. Source of these receptors: a girl aged 10 to 17 in good health and CMV-seronegative.

V is TRBV28 and J is TRBJ2-3; possible D gene TRBD2, 5 bases. This CDR3 is 14 amino acids long. The germline gives CDR1 MDHEN, CDR2 SYDVKM. With 2 bases removed from V and 11 bases from J, the gap between germline ends came to 17 bases. The CDR3 sequence: CASSLGRTSEGQYF. DNA of the CDR3: TGTGCCAGCAGTTTAGGGCGTACGTCAGAGGGGCAGTATTTT. The complete variable domain, with remaining parts taken from reference TRBV28 and TRBJ2-3, reads DVKVTQSSRYLVKRTGEKVFLECVQDMDHENMFWYRQDPGLGLRLIYFSYDVKMKEKGDIPEGYSVSREKKERFSLILESASTNQTSMYLCASSLGRTSEGQYFGPGTRLTVL.

The chain combines TRBV27 with TRBJ1-1; perhaps TRBD1 as D (5 bases). This CDR3 has 14 amino acids. Germline values: CDR1 MNHEY, CDR2 SMNVEV (reference sequence). With 0 bases removed from V and 4 bases from J, the gap between germline ends came to 9 bases. The CDR3 nucleotides read TGTGCCAGCAGTTTATCCTGGGGCTCCACTGAAGCTTTCTTT. Its translation: CASSLSWGSTEAFF.

The rearrangement joins TRBV9 to TRBJ2-1; 7 bases line up with TRBD1. The V gene's germline CDR1 is SGDLS and CDR2 YYNGEE. V gave up 3 bases and J gave up 12 bases; unmatched junction bases: 15. CDR3 length equals 15 residues. The DNA for the CDR3 is TGTGCCAGCAGCGGAGACAGGGTCCCGAAGGCGGGGCAGTTCTTC. As protein: CASSGDRVPKAGQFF.

The chain carries TRBV30 and TRBJ1-1; D call uncertain. This CDR3 is built from 13 residues. Germline-derived CDR1 and CDR2 are GTSNPN and SVGIG (reference sequence). Trimming took 3 bases from V and 5 from J, leaving 13 bases between them. The CDR3: CAWRTSGGTEAFF. CDR3 in DNA: TGTGCCTGGAGGACATCCGGCGGGACTGAAGCTTTCTTT.

The J gene is TRBJ1-3, the V gene TRBV18; unclear D gene. The ends were cut back, 1 base at V and 0 bases at J, with 10 bases in the middle. The CDR3 covers 16 residues. Germline lookup yields CDR1 KGHSH and CDR2 LQKENI. The CDR3, as DNA: TGTGCCAGCTCACCACGGACTCTTACCTCTGGAAACACCATATATTTT. It translates to CASSPRTLTSGNTIYF.

DNA of the CDR3: TGTGCCAGCAGCCTACAGGGACAGGGGGCTGAAGCTTTCTTT. Protein product: CASSLQGQGAEAFF. The chain is built from TRBV7-2 and TRBJ1-1, with TRBD1 identical over 11 bases. The length of the CDR3 is 14 residues. Per germline, CDR1 SGHTA and CDR2 FQGNSA. J was trimmed by 6 bases and V by 5 bases; bases with no gene match: 5.

This clone has only a few counts. V usage is TRBV28 and J usage is TRBJ1-2; TRBD1 might be the D (5 bases). V lost 6 bases, J lost 4 bases, and 18 bases lay in between. CDR3 size: 15 residues. Germline CDR1 and CDR2: MDHEN and SYDVKM. The CDR3 is CASRLIRAMSYGYTF. CDR3 nucleotide sequence: TGTGCCAGCAGGTTGATCAGGGCTATGAGCTATGGCTACACCTTC.

For the CDR3, the DNA is TGTGCCAGCTCACCACCTGCGGGGAGCTCCTACGAGCAGTACTTC. Translating it yields CASSPPAGSSYEQYF. The chain is built from TRBV18 and TRBJ2-7; maybe TRBD2 (6 bases). V was pared by 0 bases and J by 0 bases, with 9 bases between. This CDR3 has 15 amino acids. Germline CDR1 reads KGHSH; CDR2 reads LQKENI. Combining the CDR3 with reference TRBV18 and TRBJ2-7 gives the whole variable domain NAGVMQNPRHLVRRRGQEARLRCSPMKGHSHVYWYRQLPEEGLKFMVYLQKENIIDESGMPKERFSAEFPKEGPSILRIQQVVRGDSAAYFCASSPPAGSSYEQYFGPGTRLTVT.

V usage is TRBV11-2 and J usage is TRBJ1-1; 10 bases align to TRBD1. V shed 5 bases and J 6 bases; nucleotides not matched to a gene: 9. Germline V gene data show CDR1 as SGHAT and CDR2 as FQNNGV. The length of the CDR3 is 15 residues. The CDR3 protein is CASSLGTGVLSEAFF. The DNA of the CDR3 is TGTGCCAGCAGCCTGGGGACAGGGGTATTATCTGAAGCTTTCTTT.

The DNA for the CDR3 is TGCGCCATCCCCGGGTTTTCGCCGCCGAACTCTATTAGCACAGATACGCAGTATTTT. This sequence encodes CAIPGFSPPNSISTDTQYF. The rearrangement uses TRBV10-1 and TRBJ2-3; D is undetermined. CDR3 size: 19 residues. Trimming removed 10 bases from V and 0 bases from J, with 29 bases in between. Germline CDR1 reads WNHNN; CDR2 reads SYGVQD (reference sequence).

This chain joins TRBV27 and TRBJ2-7; weak D call: TRBD1 (5 bases). Trimming pared 5 bases from V and 2 bases from J, leaving 19 bases between. Germline-derived CDR1 and CDR2 are MNHEY and SMNVEV (reference sequence). The CDR3 loop spans 16 amino acids. CDR3 loop: CASSHRTGALTYEQYF. Written as DNA, the CDR3 is TGTGCCAGCAGTCACCGAACAGGCGCCCTAACCTACGAGCAGTACTTC.

This clone was seen only a few times. Compared with germline, one end of the junction differs, possibly owing to a read error. The V call is TRBV18, the J call TRBJ2-7; the D gene is possibly TRBD2 (7 bases). In germline, CDR1 is KGHSH, CDR2 LQKENI. CDR3 length: 16 residues. The CDR3 nucleotides read TGTGCCAGCTCACCACTCTCCAGCGGGACAAACTACGAGCAGCACTTC. Translating it yields CASSPLSSGTNYEQHF.

V usage is TRBV7-2 and J usage is TRBJ2-7; TRBD1 might be the D (5 bases). V lost 5 bases and J lost 2, with 16 bases in between. This CDR3 comprises 15 residues. CDR1 is SGHTA and CDR2 is FQGNSA in the germline V gene. The CDR3 bases are TGTGCCAGCAGCCTCACACTACAGGCCGCCTACGAGCAGTACTTC. Translation gives CASSLTLQAAYEQYF.

This clone was detected only a few times. The gene calls are TRBV7-9 and TRBJ1-1, with D hard to call. This CDR3 spans 13 amino acids. Germline V lookup: CDR1 SEHNR, CDR2 FQNEAQ (reference sequence). V dropped 5 bases and J dropped 2 bases, with 9 bases sitting between them. CDR3 bases: TGTGCCAGCAGCACAACAGTTAACACTGAAGCTTTCTTT. It encodes CASSTTVNTEAFF.

The gene calls are TRBV28 and TRBJ2-1, with 9 bases lining up with TRBD1. The CDR3 is 16 amino acids. Per germline, CDR1 MDHEN and CDR2 SYDVKM. Trimming removed 6 bases from V and 5 bases from J; junction bases left unmatched: 11. The CDR3 spells CASRQTTGGGNNEQFF. The CDR3 coding sequence is TGTGCCAGCAGGCAGACGACAGGGGGAGGAAACAATGAGCAGTTCTTC. The entire variable domain, with the rest obtained from reference TRBV28 and TRBJ2-1, is as follows: DVKVTQSSRYLVKRTGEKVFLECVQDMDHENMFWYRQDPGLGLRLIYFSYDVKMKEKGDIPEGYSVSREKKERFSLILESASTNQTSMYLCASRQTTGGGNNEQFFGPGTRLTVL.

The chain joins TRBV7-9 to TRBJ2-2, with TRBD1 identical over 10 bases. The CDR3 has 18 residues. Unmatched junction bases numbered 8, after V lost 2 bases and J lost 2 bases. Per germline, CDR1 SEHNR and CDR2 FQNEAQ (reference sequence). The CDR3 spells CASSLNPTGGLNTGELFF. As DNA, the CDR3 is TGTGCCAGCAGCTTAAATCCGACAGGGGGCCTCAACACCGGGGAGCTGTTTTTT. Full variable domain (outside the CDR3, taken from reference TRBV7-9 and TRBJ2-2): DTGVSQNPRHKITKRGQNVTFRCDPISEHNRLYWYRQTLGQGPEFLTYFQNEAQLEKSRLLSDRFSAERPKGSFSTLEIQRTEQGDSAMYLCASSLNPTGGLNTGELFFGEGSRLTVL.

This sequence joins TRBV19 and TRBJ1-1; the match to TRBD1 covers 8 bases. The V segment lost 4 bases and the J segment 5 bases; nucleotides outside the gene matches: 9. Germline loops: CDR1 LNHDA, CDR2 SQIVND (reference sequence). This CDR3 has 15 residues. The CDR3 region is CASSTQGAQETEAFF. CDR3 sequence (DNA): TGTGCCAGTAGTACTCAGGGGGCGCAGGAAACTGAAGCTTTCTTT.

The V gene is TRBV30, the J gene TRBJ1-5, with 7 bases lining up with TRBD1. CDR1 and CDR2 from the germline V gene are GTSNPN and SVGIG (reference sequence). The CDR3 contains 13 residues. The V segment lost 4 bases and the J segment 3 bases; nucleotides outside the gene matches: 3. The CDR3 is CAWNRGLNQPQHF. The DNA of the CDR3 is TGTGCCTGGAACAGGGGTCTCAATCAGCCCCAGCATTTT.

This chain joins TRBV30 and TRBJ1-3; the D is unclear. Germline loops: CDR1 GTSNPN, CDR2 SVGIG (reference sequence). V was pared by 2 bases and J by 5 bases, with 4 bases between. The CDR3 runs to 11 residues. The CDR3 region has the DNA TGTGCCTGGAGTCATCGAAACACCATATATTTT. Protein product: CAWSHRNTIYF.

The gene calls are TRBV6-5 and TRBJ2-7; TRBD1 matches 7 bases. V was pared by 2 bases and J by 1 base, with 5 bases of the junction left unmatched. Germline V gene lookup returns CDR1 MNHEY and CDR2 SVGAGI. The CDR3 runs 15 residues. The CDR3, as DNA: TGTGCCAGCAGTTACACACTGACAGGGTCCTACGAGCAGTACTTC. Amino acid sequence: CASSYTLTGSYEQYF.

The V gene is TRBV11-2, the J gene TRBJ1-2; weak D call: TRBD1 (5 bases). CDR1 SGHAT and CDR2 FQNNGV come from the germline V gene. The ends were cut back, 0 bases at V and 7 bases at J, with 15 bases in the middle. This CDR3 region has 15 residues. The CDR3 sequence is CASSLDRGLRIGYTF. The DNA of the CDR3 is TGTGCCAGCAGCTTAGATAGGGGCTTAAGAATTGGCTACACCTTC.

The chain joins TRBV7-2 to TRBJ1-2; 8 nucleotides align to TRBD1. This CDR3 contains 15 residues. V was pared by 4 bases and J by 5 bases, with 9 bases of the junction left unmatched. Germline-derived CDR1 and CDR2 are SGHTA and FQGNSA. The CDR3 reads CASSSSGTGLYGYTF. DNA for the CDR3: TGTGCCAGCAGCTCCTCCGGGACAGGACTATATGGCTACACCTTC.

CDR3 sequence (DNA): TGTGCCAGCAGGGAGATACAGGGAGCAACAGATACGCAGTATTTT. Translating it yields CASREIQGATDTQYF. The V call is TRBV6-1, the J call TRBJ2-3; tentative D call: TRBD1 (6 bases). Germline V CDR1 and CDR2: MNHNS, SASEGT. Trimming pared 6 bases from V and 3 bases from J, leaving 16 bases between. This CDR3 region has 15 residues.

This chain joins TRBV6-1 and TRBJ2-7, with TRBD2 matching over 7 bases. This CDR3 region has 15 residues. Trimming took 4 bases from V and 2 from J; bases not matched to a gene: 8. The germline V gene has CDR1 MNHNS and CDR2 SASEGT. CDR3 DNA: TGTGCCAGCAGTGGGACTAGGGACGGAGCCTACGAGCAGTACTTC. It yields the protein CASSGTRDGAYEQYF.

This chain joins TRBV5-1 and TRBJ2-5, with 7 bases fitting TRBD1. The J call is in doubt because the DNA end fits TRBJ2-7 better. The CDR3 is 14 amino acids. The germline V gene has CDR1 SGHRS and CDR2 YFSETQ. The CDR3 region is CASGRQGAGYEQYF. Written as DNA, the CDR3 is TGCGCCAGCGGCAGACAGGGCGCGGGCTACGAGCAGTACTTC.

The chain combines TRBV15 with TRBJ2-1, with TRBD2 matching 12 bases. The CDR3 consists of 16 residues. The germline gives CDR1 LNHNV, CDR2 YYDKDF (reference sequence). Germline trimming cut 1 base from V and 7 bases from J; bases unmatched to any gene: 5. The CDR3: CATSRVLAGGLNEQFF. Written as DNA, the CDR3 is TGTGCCACCAGCAGAGTACTAGCGGGAGGCCTTAATGAGCAGTTCTTC.

Of note for this clone: Other DNA sequences in the sample encode the same CDR3. The CDR3 DNA is TGTGCCAGCAGCCCCGACAGGAACTATGGCTACACCTTC. It specifies CASSPDRNYGYTF. The chain links TRBV7-2 to TRBJ1-2, with D maybe TRBD1 (6 bases). V lost 5 bases and J lost 2, with 9 bases in between. Germline V lookup: CDR1 SGHTA, CDR2 FQGNSA. The CDR3 is 13 residues long.

The chain couples TRBV29-1 to TRBJ1-4, with 9 bases that match TRBD1. This CDR3 is 11 amino acids long. CDR1 SQVTM and CDR2 ANQGSEA come from the germline V gene. V lost 7 bases and J lost 8; bases outside the gene matches: 2. The CDR3 bases are TGCAGCGGCGGGACAGGGGAAAAACTGTTTTTT. It is translated as CSGGTGEKLFF.

J is TRBJ2-5 and V is TRBV4-2, with a possible D match to TRBD2 (6 bases). The length of the CDR3 is 16 residues. Per germline, CDR1 LGHNA and CDR2 YNFKEQ. V was cut by 0 bases and J by 2 bases, with 13 bases left in between. In DNA form, the CDR3 reads TGTGCCAGCAGCCAAGACGGGACTTCTCAACAAGAGACCCAGTACTTC. This gives the protein CASSQDGTSQQETQYF.

The chain combines TRBV15 with TRBJ2-3, with 7 bases matching TRBD1. Germline-derived CDR1 and CDR2 are LNHNV and YYDKDF (reference sequence). The CDR3 sequence is 16 residues long. V trimming: 1 base; J trimming: 4 bases; junction bases outside the gene matches: 8. The CDR3 DNA reads as TGTGCCACCAGCAGAGGCCGGGACAGAGCGGCAGATACGCAGTATTTT. Its protein product is CATSRGRDRAADTQYF.

The V and J genes are TRBV28 and TRBJ2-1; 11 bases agree with TRBD2. In germline, CDR1 is MDHEN, CDR2 SYDVKM. This CDR3 contains 16 residues. After removal of 3 bases from V and 4 bases from J, the junction contained 5 bases not matched to a gene. Written as DNA, the CDR3 is TGTGCCAGCAGTTTTAATAGCGGGGGGGCTTACAATGAGCAGTTCTTC. This gives the protein CASSFNSGGAYNEQFF. Full variable domain (rest looked up from reference TRBV28 and TRBJ2-1): DVKVTQSSRYLVKRTGEKVFLECVQDMDHENMFWYRQDPGLGLRLIYFSYDVKMKEKGDIPEGYSVSREKKERFSLILESASTNQTSMYLCASSFNSGGAYNEQFFGPGTRLTVL.

The J gene is TRBJ1-2, the V gene TRBV19, with 8 bases aligning to TRBD1. J lost 0 bases, V lost 3 bases, and 9 bases had no gene match. The CDR3 runs to 17 residues. Germline CDR1 reads LNHDA; CDR2 reads SQIVND (reference sequence). The CDR3 DNA sequence: TGTGCCAGTAGTATCCACGACAGGGGAACTTCTAACTATGGCTACACCTTC. As protein: CASSIHDRGTSNYGYTF.